This T cell receptor (beta chain) was obtained from a study of blood T cells in healthy people across ages. Overall study findings and caveats: More naive CD4+ cells and higher diversity marked long-lived donors relative to aged donors. Naive T cell percentage showed a strong correlation with the diversity of TCR beta.

Together with a sample-barcoded 5' primer, a J-beta primer mix was included in a second PCR lasting about 7 to 12 cycles. TCRdb passed the 5' RACE reads through MiXCR, listing each CDR3 protein once. Of 250,000 to 300,000 distinct CDR3 sequences detected, less than 30% appear once; the ten largest clones hold around 30%. Comment on this clonotype: Its antigen is unknown.

Germline lookup yields CDR1 SQVTM and CDR2 ANQGSEA. The CDR3 has 11 residues. The V and J ends lost 4 bases and 3 bases respectively, with 5 bases between them. The authors isolated at least 7 million PBMCs per sample. The specimen sequenced was blood. This TCR was recovered from a woman between 65 and 79 years old in good health. The chain carries TRBV29-1 and TRBJ2-3, with a weak D call TRBD1 (5 bases). The CDR3 is CSVAGTDTQYF. For the CDR3, the DNA is TGCAGCGTTGCAGGGACAGATACGCAGTATTTT.